Listed below are T cell receptor beta chains from one sample, sequenced in a study of OX40 agonist ivuxolimab in advanced cancers. The repertoire was sequenced with immunoSEQ multiplex PCR; TCRdb's copy has only in-frame clones and lacks some. This sample has 60,000 or so clones, with about 83% found just once. Sample: CD4+ or CD8+ T cells sorted from blood, taken in a trial of the OX40 agonist ivuxolimab. These receptors came from an adult with an advanced solid tumor such as melanoma, head and neck, liver or kidney cancer. Both conserved end residues are part of each CDR3. A D gene is named only where the DNA matches it firmly. Clone size is shown for a subset of rows, as once, few, many or a class of expanded clone.

CDR3nt	CDR3aa	d_gene	abundance	v_gene	j_gene
TGTGCCAGCTGCTTTGGGGCAACGGGGCCCCAGCATTTT	CASCFGATGPQHF	-	-	TRBV2	TRBJ1-5
TGTGCCAGTCGATACGGGGCTATGGCCGGGGAGCTGTTTTTT	CASRYGAMAGELFF	-	-	TRBV19	TRBJ2-2
TGTGCCGTGATAGGTAGCACAGATACGCAGTATTTT	CAVIGSTDTQYF	-	-	TRBV7-6	TRBJ2-3
TGTGCCAGCAGCTGGGGGGGCGAGACCCAGTACTTC	CASSWGGETQYF	-	-	TRBV7-9	TRBJ2-5
TGTGCCAGCAGCTCCAGGGGTGTTTCGGAGACCCAGTACTTC	CASSSRGVSETQYF	-	-	TRBV27	TRBJ2-5
TGTGCCAGTAGTATAGATCGTGACAGGGGACATGGTACGCAGTATTTT	CASSIDRDRGHGTQYF	TRBD1	-	TRBV19	TRBJ2-3
TGTGCCAGCAGCCTAGCGGGGTGGGAGACCCAGTACTTC	CASSLAGWETQYF	TRBD2	once	TRBV6-5	TRBJ2-5
TGTGCCGGGACTACAGGGGGGGGCACAGATACGCAGTATTTT	CAGTTGGGTDTQYF	-	-	TRBV5-4	TRBJ2-3
TGCGCCAGCAGCGCCAACAGGGGAACAGGGGCCAACGTCCTGACTTTC	CASSANRGTGANVLTF	TRBD1	few	TRBV5-1	TRBJ2-6
TGTGCCAGCATTGACAGAATTAGCAATCAGCCCCAGCATTTT	CASIDRISNQPQHF	-	few	TRBV6-1	TRBJ1-5
TGCGCCAGCAGCCAAGTAGCGGGAGGCTCCTACAATGAGCAGTTCTTC	CASSQVAGGSYNEQFF	TRBD2	-	TRBV4-1	TRBJ2-1
TGTGCCAGCAGTTTATGGACAGGACAGCCCGACGAGCAGTACTTC	CASSLWTGQPDEQYF	-	-	TRBV28	TRBJ2-7
TGTGCCAGCAGCTTAAAGACAGGACAAGCTTTCTTT	CASSLKTGQAFF	-	-	TRBV5-5	TRBJ1-1
TGTGCCATCAGTGGCCGGGACGTAGGCACAGATACGCAGTATTTT	CAISGRDVGTDTQYF	-	-	TRBV10-3	TRBJ2-3
TGTGCCAGCAGGACTAGCGGGGTTCCCTCTGGGGCCAACGTCCTGACTTTC	CASRTSGVPSGANVLTF	TRBD2	-	TRBV28	TRBJ2-6
TGTGCCAGCAGGGGACAGTCAAACTCCTACGAGCAGTACTTC	CASRGQSNSYEQYF	TRBD1	-	TRBV2	TRBJ2-7
TGCGCCAGCAGCCAATCTGGACAGCTCAATCAGCCCCAGCATTTT	CASSQSGQLNQPQHF	-	-	TRBV4-1	TRBJ1-5
TGTGCCAGCAGTGGGACAGCTAGCAATCAGCCCCAGCATTTT	CASSGTASNQPQHF	-	-	TRBV2	TRBJ1-5
TGTGCCAGTCGTCGACAGGGGGCGATTCAGCCCCAGCATTTT	CASRRQGAIQPQHF	TRBD1	once	TRBV28	TRBJ1-5
TGCGCCAGCAGCTATTTAGGGACTAGCGGGAGTTTCAACACCGGGGAGCTGTTTTTT	CASSYLGTSGSFNTGELFF	TRBD2	-	TRBV5-1	TRBJ2-2
TGTGCCAGCAGCTTATCAGTCGCGAACACCGGGGAGCTGTTTTTT	CASSLSVANTGELFF	-	-	TRBV11-2	TRBJ2-2
TGTGCCAGCAGCTACATTCAAGGGAGTGAAAAACTGTTTTTT	CASSYIQGSEKLFF	-	-	TRBV5-6	TRBJ1-4
TGTGCCAGCAGCTTAGCAGGCGGACAGCTCTCCCCCGCTGAGCAGTTCTTC	CASSLAGGQLSPAEQFF	-	-	TRBV7-8	TRBJ2-1
TGTGCCAGCATACGGGACAGGGAAACTAATGAAAAACTGTTTTTT	CASIRDRETNEKLFF	TRBD1	-	TRBV6-4	TRBJ1-4
TGTGCCAGCAGACCGACGGGGAGGGACACTGAAGCTTTCTTT	CASRPTGRDTEAFF	-	-	TRBV6-1	TRBJ1-1
TGTGCCAGCAGCATAACCCCCAGGGAGGGCGAGCAGTACTTC	CASSITPREGEQYF	TRBD2	once	TRBV5-6	TRBJ2-7
TGTGCCAGCAGCGCTAGGGCAACTAATGAAAAACTGTTTTTT	CASSARATNEKLFF	-	-	TRBV7-9	TRBJ1-4
TGTGCCAGCAGTGAATTGGGGCTACCCACAGATACGCAGTATTTT	CASSELGLPTDTQYF	-	-	TRBV6-1	TRBJ2-3
TGTGCCAGCTCGGACCCACCAGGGTGGAATGAGCAGTTCTTC	CASSDPPGWNEQFF	-	-	TRBV6-6	TRBJ2-1
TGTGCCAGCAGCGTCGGGGCAGGGGGCTTCTACGAGCAGTACTTC	CASSVGAGGFYEQYF	TRBD1	-	TRBV9	TRBJ2-7
TGTGCCAGCACCGTAGCCTACGAGCAGTACTTC	CASTVAYEQYF	-	-	TRBV6-6	TRBJ2-7
TGTGCCAGCAGCCCGGACAGGGCTAACTATGGCTACACCTTC	CASSPDRANYGYTF	TRBD1	-	TRBV7-2	TRBJ1-2
TGTGCCAGCAGCCCGGAGGGAGGCACAGATACGCAGTATTTT	CASSPEGGTDTQYF	-	-	TRBV4-2	TRBJ2-3
TGTGCCAGCTCACCGGACCGACTTAATAGCAATCAGCCCCAGCATTTT	CASSPDRLNSNQPQHF	-	-	TRBV18	TRBJ1-5
TGTGCCAGCAGCCCCAACAGCTCCATGAACACTGAAGCTTTCTTT	CASSPNSSMNTEAFF	-	-	TRBV21-1	TRBJ1-1
TGTGCCAGCAGCGCGAGGGAAGAGACCCAGTACTTC	CASSAREETQYF	-	-	TRBV9	TRBJ2-5
TGTGCCAGCAGCTTGAGAGGCAGGGCGTACGAGCAGTACTTC	CASSLRGRAYEQYF	-	few	TRBV5-5	TRBJ2-7
TGCGCCAGCAGCTTGGCAGTCGGATCTTCCTACGAGCAGTACTTC	CASSLAVGSSYEQYF	-	-	TRBV5-1	TRBJ2-7
TGTGCCAGCAGGAGGGACAGGGGAACAGGGGGCTACACCTTC	CASRRDRGTGGYTF	TRBD1	-	TRBV27	TRBJ1-2
TGTGCTAGCAGCGAGGACTCATACAATGAGCAGTTCTTC	CASSEDSYNEQFF	-	-	TRBV7-7	TRBJ2-1
TGCGCCAGCAGCTCAACGATCAGGGGGAACAGGAACGAGCAGTACTTC	CASSSTIRGNRNEQYF	TRBD1	-	TRBV5-1	TRBJ2-7
TGTGCCAGCAGTTATTATAGCGGGAGGGCCGAAGATACGCAGTATTTT	CASSYYSGRAEDTQYF	TRBD2	-	TRBV6-5	TRBJ2-3
TGTGCCAGCAGCCAAGCCCCCAACCTCCCCCTAGCGTCCCACACAGATACGCAGTATTTT	CASSQAPNLPLASHTDTQYF	-	once	TRBV4-2	TRBJ2-3
TGCGCCAGCAGCCAACAGGCCCAAGAGACCCAGTACTTC	CASSQQAQETQYF	-	-	TRBV4-1	TRBJ2-5
TGTGCCAGCAGCTTAGAGTTGGGCGGGGGGGCCGCGCAGTATTTT	CASSLELGGGAAQYF	TRBD2	-	TRBV7-2	TRBJ2-3
TGTGCCAGCAGTCGGGGGACCTACGAGCAGTACTTC	CASSRGTYEQYF	-	few	TRBV6-5	TRBJ2-7